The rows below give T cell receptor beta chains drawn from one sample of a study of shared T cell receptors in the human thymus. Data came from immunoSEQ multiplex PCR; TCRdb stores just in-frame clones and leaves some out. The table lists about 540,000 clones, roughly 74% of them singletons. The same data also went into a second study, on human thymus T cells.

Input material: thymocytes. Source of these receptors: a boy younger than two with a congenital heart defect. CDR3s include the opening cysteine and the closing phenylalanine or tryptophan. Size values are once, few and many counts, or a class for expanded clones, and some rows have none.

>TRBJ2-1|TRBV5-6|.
CASTRVWSSSYNEQFF
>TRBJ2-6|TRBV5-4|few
CASSPEWGAGANVLTF
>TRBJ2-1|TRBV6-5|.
CASSYGGLAVNNEQFF
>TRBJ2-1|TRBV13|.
CASSLKGEPYNEQFF
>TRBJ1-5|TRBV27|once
CASSLRGKGGTPNQPQHF
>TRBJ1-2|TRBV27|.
CASSDDSLDGYTF
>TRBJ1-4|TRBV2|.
CASTLRQWEKLFF
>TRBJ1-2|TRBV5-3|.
CARSGRTGGLYGYTF
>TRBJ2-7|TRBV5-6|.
CASSTRGPYEQYF
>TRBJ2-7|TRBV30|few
CAWSVFTGDGCEQYF
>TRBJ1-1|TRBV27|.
CASSLMAGKTEAFF
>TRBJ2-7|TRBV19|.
CASSIGGRRGTYEQYF
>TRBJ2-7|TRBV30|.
CAWSGTRTGQPYEQYF
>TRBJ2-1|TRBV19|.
CASSNSGTSNEQFF
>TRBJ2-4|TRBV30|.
CAWSFQVGDRENIQYF
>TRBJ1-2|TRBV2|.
CASSTLDSYFNYGYTF
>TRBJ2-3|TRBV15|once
CATSGTSTDTQYF
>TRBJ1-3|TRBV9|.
CASSVGQTSGNTIYF
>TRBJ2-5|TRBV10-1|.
CASSPDRHYQETQYF
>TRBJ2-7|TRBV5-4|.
CASSLAGTADRGPQYF
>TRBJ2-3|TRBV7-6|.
CASSLTGSTDTQYF
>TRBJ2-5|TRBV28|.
CASSLHSPPQETQYF
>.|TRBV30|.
CAWSHDTSYEQYF
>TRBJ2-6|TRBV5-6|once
CASSVVGALGANVLTF
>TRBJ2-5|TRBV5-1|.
CASSLTRQKQETQYF
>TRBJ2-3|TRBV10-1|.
CASSDTIPPTDTQYF
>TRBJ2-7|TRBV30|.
CAWRGDNSRGEQYF
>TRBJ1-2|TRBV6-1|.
CASTEARQGNYGYTF
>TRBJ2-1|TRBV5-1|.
CASSHPRLAETQQFF
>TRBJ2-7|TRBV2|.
CASSTAGERTYEQYF